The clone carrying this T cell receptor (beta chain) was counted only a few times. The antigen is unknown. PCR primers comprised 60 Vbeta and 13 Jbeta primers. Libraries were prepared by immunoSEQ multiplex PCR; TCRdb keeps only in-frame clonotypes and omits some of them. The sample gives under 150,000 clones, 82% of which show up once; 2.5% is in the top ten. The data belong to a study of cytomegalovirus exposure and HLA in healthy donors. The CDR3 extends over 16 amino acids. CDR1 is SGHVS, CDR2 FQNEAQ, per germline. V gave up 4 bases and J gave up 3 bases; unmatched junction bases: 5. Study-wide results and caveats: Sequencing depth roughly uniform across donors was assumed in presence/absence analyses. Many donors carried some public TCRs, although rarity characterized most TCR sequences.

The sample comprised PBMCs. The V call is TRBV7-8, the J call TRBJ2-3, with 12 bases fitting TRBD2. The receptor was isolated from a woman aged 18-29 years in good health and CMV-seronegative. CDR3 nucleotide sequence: TGTGCCAGCAGCTCAGGACTAGCGGGGAATACAGATACGCAGTATTTT. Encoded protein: CASSSGLAGNTDTQYF.